This entry features one T cell receptor (beta chain) sequence. This sample is part of a study of sequential checkpoint blockade in melanoma. Study-wide background: First-line arms were nivolumab then ipilimumab, or the reverse, randomized 1:1.

Some clones are missing from TCRdb's copy, which holds only in-frame ones; the method was immunoSEQ multiplex PCR. Among 7,000 to 8,500 clones listed, less than 65% were seen once. Described treatment: randomized to nivolumab then ipilimumab (arm A) or the reverse (arm B). Sorted cells were live CD3+CD8+, lacking CD19 and CD56, from PBMCs. Germline V gene lookup returns CDR1 SGHTA and CDR2 FQGNSA. The CDR3 sequence is 12 residues long. V was clipped by 5 bases and J by 6 bases, with 11 bases between them. The starting material was CD8+ T cells sorted from blood (inferred from file names), obtained from a patient given nivolumab and ipilimumab in sequence. The TCR was taken from a human donor with melanoma. The rearrangement joins TRBV7-2 to TRBJ2-7; unclear D gene. This CDR3 reads CASSPARPEQYF. The CDR3 coding sequence is TGTGCCAGCAGCCCTGCGCGTCCCGAGCAGTACTTC.